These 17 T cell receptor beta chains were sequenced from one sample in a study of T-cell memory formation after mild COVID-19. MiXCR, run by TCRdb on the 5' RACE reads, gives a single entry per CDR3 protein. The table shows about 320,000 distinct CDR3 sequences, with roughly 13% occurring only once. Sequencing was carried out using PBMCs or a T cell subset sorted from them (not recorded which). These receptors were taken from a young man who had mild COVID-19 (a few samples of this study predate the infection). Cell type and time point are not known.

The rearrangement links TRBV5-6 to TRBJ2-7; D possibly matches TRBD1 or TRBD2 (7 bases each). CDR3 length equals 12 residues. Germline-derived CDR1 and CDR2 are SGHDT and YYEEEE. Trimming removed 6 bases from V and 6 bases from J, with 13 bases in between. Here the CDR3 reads CASTRGGGEQYF. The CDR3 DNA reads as TGTGCCAGCACCAGGGGGGGAGGCGAGCAGTACTTC. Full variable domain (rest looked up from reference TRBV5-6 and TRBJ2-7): DAGVTQSPTHLIKTRGQQVTLRCSPKSGHDTVSWYQQALGQGPQFIFQYYEEEERQRGNFPDRFSGHQFPNYSSELNVNALLLGDSALYLCASTRGGGEQYFGPGTRLTVT.

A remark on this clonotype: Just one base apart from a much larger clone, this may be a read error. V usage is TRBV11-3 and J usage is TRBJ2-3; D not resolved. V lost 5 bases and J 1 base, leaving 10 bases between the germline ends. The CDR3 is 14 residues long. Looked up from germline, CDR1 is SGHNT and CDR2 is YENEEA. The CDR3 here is CASSPHRGTDTQYF. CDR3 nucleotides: TGTGCCAGCAGCCCCCACCGGGGCACAGATACGCAGTATTTT.

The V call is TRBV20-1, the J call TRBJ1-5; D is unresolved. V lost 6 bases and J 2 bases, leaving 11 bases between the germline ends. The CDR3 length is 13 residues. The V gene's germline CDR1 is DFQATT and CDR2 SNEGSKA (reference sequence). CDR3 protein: CSALDGRNQPQHF. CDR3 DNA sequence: TGCAGTGCCCTGGACGGTCGCAATCAGCCCCAGCATTTT.

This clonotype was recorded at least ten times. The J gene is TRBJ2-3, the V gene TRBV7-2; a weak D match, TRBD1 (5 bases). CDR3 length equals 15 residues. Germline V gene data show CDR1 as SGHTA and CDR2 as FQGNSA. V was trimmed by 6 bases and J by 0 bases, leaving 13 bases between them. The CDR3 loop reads CASRVGGASTDTQYF. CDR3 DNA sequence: TGTGCCAGCAGGGTGGGTGGGGCTAGCACAGATACGCAGTATTTT.

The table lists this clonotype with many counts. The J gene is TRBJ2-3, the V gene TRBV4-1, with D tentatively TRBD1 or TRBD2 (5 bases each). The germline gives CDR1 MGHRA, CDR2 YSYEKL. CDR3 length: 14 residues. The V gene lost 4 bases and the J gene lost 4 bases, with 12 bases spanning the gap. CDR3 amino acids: CASSLLGTADTQYF. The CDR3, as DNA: TGCGCCAGCAGCCTCCTGGGGACCGCAGATACGCAGTATTTT.

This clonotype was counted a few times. The CDR3 coding sequence is TGTGCCAGCAGCGTAGGAGGGGCTGAGCAGTTCTTC. Translation gives CASSVGGAEQFF. The chain recombines TRBV9 with TRBJ2-1; perhaps D is TRBD1 or TRBD2 (5 bases each). In germline, CDR1 is SGDLS, CDR2 YYNGEE. V was cut by 0 bases and J by 9 bases, with 7 bases left in between. This CDR3 is built from 12 residues.

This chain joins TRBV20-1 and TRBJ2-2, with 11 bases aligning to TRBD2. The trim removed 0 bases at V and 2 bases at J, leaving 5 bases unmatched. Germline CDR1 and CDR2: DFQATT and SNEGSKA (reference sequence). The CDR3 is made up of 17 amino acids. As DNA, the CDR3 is TGCAGTGCTAGAGACCCCACTAGCGGGGGCAACACCGGGGAGCTGTTTTTT. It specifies CSARDPTSGGNTGELFF.

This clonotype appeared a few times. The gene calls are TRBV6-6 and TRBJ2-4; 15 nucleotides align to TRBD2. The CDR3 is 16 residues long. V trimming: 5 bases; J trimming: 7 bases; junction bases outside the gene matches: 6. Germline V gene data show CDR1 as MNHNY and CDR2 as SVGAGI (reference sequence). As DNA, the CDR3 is TGTGCCAGCAGTCCTGGGACTAGCGGGGGGTATAACATTCAGTACTTC. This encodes CASSPGTSGGYNIQYF.

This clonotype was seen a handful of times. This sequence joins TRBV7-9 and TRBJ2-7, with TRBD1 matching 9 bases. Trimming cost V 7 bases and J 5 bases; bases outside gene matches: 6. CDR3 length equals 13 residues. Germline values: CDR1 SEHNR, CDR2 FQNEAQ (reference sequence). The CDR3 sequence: CASTPGQGHEQYF. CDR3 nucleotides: TGTGCCAGCACCCCGGGACAGGGACACGAGCAGTACTTC.

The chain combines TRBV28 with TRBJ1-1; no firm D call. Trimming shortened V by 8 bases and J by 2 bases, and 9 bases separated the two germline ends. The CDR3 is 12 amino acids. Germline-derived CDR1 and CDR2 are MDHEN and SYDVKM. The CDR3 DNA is TGTGCCAGCGAGTCAGTAAACACTGAAGCTTTCTTT. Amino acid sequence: CASESVNTEAFF.

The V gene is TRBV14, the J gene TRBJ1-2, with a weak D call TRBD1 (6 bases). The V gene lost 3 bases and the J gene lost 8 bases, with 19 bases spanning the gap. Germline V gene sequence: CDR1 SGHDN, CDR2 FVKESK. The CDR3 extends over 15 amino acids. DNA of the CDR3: TGTGCCAGCAGCCAGTACAGGACAGAGTTTGGAGGCTACACCTTC. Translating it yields CASSQYRTEFGGYTF. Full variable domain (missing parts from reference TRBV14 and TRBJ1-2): EAGVTQFPSHSVIEKGQTVTLRCDPISGHDNLYWYRRVMGKEIKFLLHFVKESKQDESGMPNNRFLAERTGGTYSTLKVQPAELEDSGVYFCASSQYRTEFGGYTFGSGTRLTVV.

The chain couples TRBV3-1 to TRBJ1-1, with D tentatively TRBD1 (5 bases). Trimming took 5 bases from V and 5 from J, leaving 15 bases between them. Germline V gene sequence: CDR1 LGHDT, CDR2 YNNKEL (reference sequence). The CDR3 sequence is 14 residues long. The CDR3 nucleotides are TGTGCCAGCAGCTTCGGTGGGGGATGGACTGAAGCTTTCTTT. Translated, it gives CASSFGGGWTEAFF.

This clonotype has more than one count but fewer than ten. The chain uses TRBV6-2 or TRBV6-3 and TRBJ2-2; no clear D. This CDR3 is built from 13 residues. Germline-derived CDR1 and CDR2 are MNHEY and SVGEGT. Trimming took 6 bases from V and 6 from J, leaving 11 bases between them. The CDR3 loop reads CASSLRSPGELFF. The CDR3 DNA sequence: TGTGCCAGCAGCTTACGGTCGCCCGGGGAGCTGTTTTTT.

CDR3 region: CASSAGSEKLFF. DNA of the CDR3: TGTGCCAGCAGCGCCGGGAGTGAAAAACTGTTTTTT. V usage is TRBV14 and J usage is TRBJ1-4; D is uncertain. V lost 5 bases, J lost 7 bases, and 8 bases lay in between. The CDR3 runs 12 residues. Germline loops: CDR1 SGHDN, CDR2 FVKESK. Drawing the rest from reference TRBV14 and TRBJ1-4, the complete variable domain is EAGVTQFPSHSVIEKGQTVTLRCDPISGHDNLYWYRRVMGKEIKFLLHFVKESKQDESGMPNNRFLAERTGGTYSTLKVQPAELEDSGVYFCASSAGSEKLFFGSGTQLSVL.

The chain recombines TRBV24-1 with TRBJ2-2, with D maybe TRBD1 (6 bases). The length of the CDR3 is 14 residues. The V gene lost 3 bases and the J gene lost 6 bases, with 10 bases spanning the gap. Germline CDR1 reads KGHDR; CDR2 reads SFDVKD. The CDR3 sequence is CATSDATGPGELFF. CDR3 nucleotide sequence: TGTGCCACCAGTGATGCTACAGGGCCCGGGGAGCTGTTTTTT.

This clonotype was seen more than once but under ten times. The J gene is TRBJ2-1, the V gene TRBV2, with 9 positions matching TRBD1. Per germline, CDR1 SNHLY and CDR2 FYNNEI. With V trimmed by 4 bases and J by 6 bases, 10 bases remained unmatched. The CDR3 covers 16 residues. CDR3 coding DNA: TGTGCCAGCAGTGGGAACCGGGACAGGGCCCTCAATGAGCAGTTCTTC. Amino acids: CASSGNRDRALNEQFF. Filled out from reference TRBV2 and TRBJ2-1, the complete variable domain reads EPEVTQTPSHQVTQMGQEVILRCVPISNHLYFYWYRQILGQKVEFLVSFYNNEISEKSEIFDDQFSVERPDGSNFTLKIRSTKLEDSAMYFCASSGNRDRALNEQFFGPGTRLTVL.

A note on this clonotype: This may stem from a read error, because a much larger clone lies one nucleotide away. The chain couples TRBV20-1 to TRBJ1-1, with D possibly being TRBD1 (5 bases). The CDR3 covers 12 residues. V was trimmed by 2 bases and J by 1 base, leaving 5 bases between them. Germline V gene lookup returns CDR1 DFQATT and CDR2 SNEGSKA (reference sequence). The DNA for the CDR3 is TGCAGTGCTAGACAGGGGAACACTGAAGCTTTCTTT. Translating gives CSARQGNTEAFF.